One and the same sample provided the 3 T cell receptor beta chains below, sequenced in a study of T cell repertoires in cytomegalovirus infection. Antigen specificity for these receptors is unknown. TCRdb recomputed calls from the reads with MiXCR, one row per CDR3 protein. The sample carries roughly 90,000 distinct CDR3 sequences, roughly 29% recorded once. Sample: CD8+ T cells from cultured PBMCs, taken from culture after CMV antigen stimulation. The receptors originated from a human donor in good health (CMV status not recorded). Some clones in this sample may be carry-over from other donors' samples.

Only a few counts were recorded for this clonotype. V usage is TRBV28 and J usage is TRBJ1-2; D is perhaps TRBD1 (5 bases). CDR1 and CDR2 (germline): MDHEN, SYDVKM. The V end lost 10 bases, the J end lost 9 bases, and 18 bases lay between the germline ends. The CDR3 loop spans 12 amino acids. CDR3 amino acids: CAISLGGDSYTF. The CDR3, as DNA: TGTGCCATCTCCCTTGGAGGGGATAGCTACACCTTC.

The chain has TRBV5-4 and TRBJ2-3, with D maybe TRBD1 (5 bases). This CDR3 has 15 amino acids. V lost 4 bases and J 5 bases, leaving 17 bases between the germline ends. Germline V gene lookup returns CDR1 SGHNT and CDR2 YYREEE (reference sequence). The CDR3 bases are TGTGCCAGCAGCCCCCTTGGGCAGGGCAGAGATACGCAGTATTTT. It encodes CASSPLGQGRDTQYF.

V and J are TRBV11-2 and TRBJ2-7; possibly TRBD1 or TRBD2 for D (5 bases each). The germline gives CDR1 SGHAT, CDR2 FQNNGV. The V end lost 1 base, the J end lost 3 bases, and 10 bases lay between the germline ends. The CDR3 contains 14 residues. CDR3 loop: CASSLVYGGYEQYF. DNA for the CDR3: TGTGCCAGCAGCTTAGTCTATGGGGGCTACGAGCAGTACTTC.